This passage covers 23 T cell receptor beta chains from one sample sequenced in a study of T cell responses to AZD1222 COVID-19 vaccine (dated by TCRdb to about 2021). The time point label for this specimen denotes: about 28 days (+/-7) after the second vaccine dose. The method behind the library was the immunoSEQ multiplex PCR assay. The immuneACCESS repertoire file appears here via TCRdb, limited to in-frame rearrangements. These files lack a portion of the clones; in checked studies, under half of the deficit traces to unresolved V genes, and the cause of the others is not known. This sample gives over 150,000 clones in total; roughly 90% of them show up just once. The top ten hold over 4% of the sample. The input for sequencing was peripheral blood, taken 28 days after the second AZD1222 dose. The receptors derive from an adult who received the AZD1222 COVID-19 vaccine.

The chain recombines TRBV27 with TRBJ1-6; no clear D. The germline CDR1 and CDR2 sequences are MNHEY and SMNVEV (reference sequence). Trimming removed 6 bases at V and 5 bases at J, with 8 bases between. The CDR3 covers 13 residues. The CDR3 protein is CASRGRNNSPLHF. Written as DNA, the CDR3 is TGTGCCAGCAGAGGGCGAAATAATTCACCCCTCCACTTT.

The genes are TRBV6-4 and TRBJ2-7; no clear D gene. The CDR3 contains 14 residues. Germline lookup yields CDR1 MRHNA and CDR2 SNTAGT. With 6 bases removed from V and 3 bases from J, the gap between germline ends came to 15 bases. The CDR3 region is CASSAGPENYEQYF. In DNA, the CDR3 is TGTGCCAGCAGCGCCGGGCCCGAAAACTACGAGCAGTACTTC.

This CDR3 is CASSQNRAITGELFF. The CDR3 DNA is TGCGCCAGCAGCCAGAATAGGGCGATTACCGGGGAGCTGTTTTTT. The rearrangement links TRBV4-1 to TRBJ2-2; D uncertain. Trimming pared 3 bases from V and 5 bases from J, leaving 13 bases between. The CDR3 has 15 amino acids. CDR1 is MGHRA, CDR2 YSYEKL, per germline.

This clone was counted only a few times. The rearrangement uses TRBV4-1 and TRBJ1-2; D remains ambiguous. Germline V lookup: CDR1 MGHRA, CDR2 YSYEKL. Trimming pared 0 bases from V and 8 bases from J, leaving 10 bases between. The CDR3 has 13 amino acids. In DNA form, the CDR3 reads TGCGCCAGCAGCCAAGATAGTCCAGGAGGCTACACCTTC. The encoded protein is CASSQDSPGGYTF.

The gene calls are TRBV18 and TRBJ1-3; D ambiguous. The CDR3 sequence is 15 residues long. V was shortened by 3 bases and J by 2 bases, with 11 bases between the two germline ends. CDR1 KGHSH and CDR2 LQKENI come from the germline V gene. The DNA of the CDR3 is TGTGCCAGCTCACCCGGATCGCCCCCTGGAAACACCATATATTTT. Its protein product is CASSPGSPPGNTIYF.

Notes on this clone: One end of the junction fails to match germline, which may point to a read error. The chain links TRBV11-2 to TRBJ1-2; D possibly corresponds to TRBD1 (6 bases). The CDR3 sequence is 13 residues long. Germline V lookup: CDR1 SGHAT, CDR2 FQNNGV. CDR3 nucleotide sequence: TGTGCCAGCACCTTAACAGGGTCCGCTGGCTACACCTTC. Protein product: CASTLTGSAGYTF.

The chain links TRBV5-1 to TRBJ2-6; D is possibly TRBD2 (6 bases). V lost 6 bases, J lost 2 bases, and 15 bases lay in between. CDR3 length: 16 residues. Germline V gene data show CDR1 as SGHRS and CDR2 as YFSETQ. CDR3: CASTTSGVAGANVLTF. The CDR3 DNA reads TGCGCCAGCACCACTTCGGGAGTTGCTGGGGCCAACGTCCTGACTTTC.

This clone appeared a single time. The V gene is TRBV18, the J gene TRBJ1-2, with 7 bases matching TRBD1. Germline values: CDR1 KGHSH, CDR2 LQKENI. The CDR3 has 14 amino acids. V shed 3 bases, J shed 6 bases, and the junction held 7 bases outside the gene matches. The DNA of the CDR3 is TGTGCCAGCTCACCGACGCGACAGGGCGATGGCTACACCTTC. Translating it yields CASSPTRQGDGYTF. Full variable domain (remainder filled in from reference TRBV18 and TRBJ1-2): NAGVMQNPRHLVRRRGQEARLRCSPMKGHSHVYWYRQLPEEGLKFMVYLQKENIIDESGMPKERFSAEFPKEGPSILRIQQVVRGDSAAYFCASSPTRQGDGYTFGSGTRLTVV.

The chain employs TRBV13 and TRBJ2-1, with 7 nucleotides matching TRBD1. The CDR3 extends over 15 amino acids. Germline trimming cut 5 bases from V and 0 bases from J; bases unmatched to any gene: 4. Germline assignment: CDR1 PRHDT and CDR2 FYEKMQ (reference sequence). The CDR3 loop is CASSTGTVSYNEQFF. Here the CDR3 DNA reads TGTGCCAGCAGCACTGGGACAGTCTCCTACAATGAGCAGTTCTTC.

The V call is TRBV7-9, the J call TRBJ2-5; the D is unclear. This CDR3 contains 14 residues. Looked up from germline, CDR1 is SEHNR and CDR2 is FQNEAQ (reference sequence). Trimming took 2 bases from V and 3 from J, leaving 10 bases between them. The CDR3 region is CASSLLRGKETQYF. Here the CDR3 DNA reads TGTGCCAGCAGCTTATTACGTGGGAAAGAGACCCAGTACTTC.

The V call is TRBV11-2, the J call TRBJ1-2; unclear D gene. This CDR3 spans 16 amino acids. The V gene's germline CDR1 is SGHAT and CDR2 FQNNGV. V lost 0 bases and J lost 2, with 13 bases in between. In DNA, the CDR3 is TGTGCCAGCAGCTTAGAGAAGTCTCGGAGAAACTATGGCTACACCTTC. It codes for CASSLEKSRRNYGYTF.

The chain employs TRBV6-5 and TRBJ1-1; D uncertain. The CDR3 is made up of 15 amino acids. Trimming pared 6 bases from V and 6 bases from J, leaving 20 bases between. The V gene's germline CDR1 is MNHEY and CDR2 SVGAGI. CDR3 amino acids: CASSLGPPGVSEAFF. CDR3 DNA sequence: TGTGCCAGCAGCCTAGGGCCCCCGGGAGTATCTGAAGCTTTCTTT.

This chain uses TRBV7-3 with TRBJ2-3; possible D gene TRBD1, 6 bases. Trimming pared 1 base from V and 2 bases from J, leaving 10 bases between. The germline CDR1 and CDR2 sequences are SGHTA and FQGTGA. The CDR3 covers 15 residues. The CDR3 reads CASSLIGGYTDTQYF. The CDR3 nucleotides are TGTGCCAGCAGCTTAATAGGGGGATACACAGATACGCAGTATTTT.

The chain has TRBV30 and TRBJ1-4, with D hard to call. Germline CDR1 and CDR2: GTSNPN and SVGIG (reference sequence). V lost 4 bases, J lost 0 bases, and 24 bases lay in between. The CDR3 is made up of 19 amino acids. The DNA of the CDR3 is TGTGCCTGGACGGGAAGTTCAGGAAGACGCACGGCAACTAATGAAAAACTGTTTTTT. It yields the protein CAWTGSSGRRTATNEKLFF.

This sequence joins TRBV6-5 and TRBJ1-1, with D perhaps TRBD1 (5 bases). CDR3 length: 15 amino acids. Trimming removed 8 bases at V and 7 bases at J, with 23 bases between. Germline V lookup: CDR1 MNHEY, CDR2 SVGAGI. The CDR3 sequence: CASQREEGSGLEAFF. In nucleotides, the CDR3 is TGTGCCAGCCAACGGGAAGAGGGATCAGGGCTTGAAGCTTTCTTT.

The chain is built from TRBV6-2 or TRBV6-3 and TRBJ2-1; 7 positions agree with TRBD2. The CDR3 runs to 14 residues. Per the germline V gene, CDR1 is MNHEY and CDR2 is SVGEGT. V was pared by 5 bases and J by 10 bases, with 11 bases of the junction left unmatched. This CDR3 is CASSLMGGIGEQFF. The CDR3 coding sequence is TGTGCCAGCAGTCTAATGGGGGGGATTGGGGAGCAGTTCTTC.

The V call is TRBV5-4, the J call TRBJ1-2; 7 bases agree with TRBD1. The V gene end was trimmed by 7 bases and the J gene end by 2 bases; junction bases not matched to a gene: 8. Germline-derived CDR1 and CDR2 are SGHNT and YYREEE (reference sequence). The CDR3 runs 14 residues. CDR3 sequence (DNA): TGTGCCAGCTCTCCCGCAGGGGGAAACTATGGCTACACCTTC. The encoded protein is CASSPAGGNYGYTF.

This sequence joins TRBV6-2 or TRBV6-3 and TRBJ1-1; a weak D match, TRBD1 (6 bases). Trimming left V 2 bases short and J 3 bases short, with 16 bases between. This CDR3 comprises 16 residues. CDR1 is MNHEY and CDR2 is SVGEGT in the germline V gene. DNA for the CDR3: TGTGCCAGCAGTTACATTCGGGGGCGCGGGGACACTGAAGCTTTCTTT. Protein sequence: CASSYIRGRGDTEAFF.

In this sample, this clone turned up a few times. At one of its ends the junction is not consistent with the germline gene, which may arise from a read error. The chain has TRBV2 and TRBJ1-6; D perhaps matches TRBD1 (5 bases). Germline V lookup: CDR1 SNHLY, CDR2 FYNNEI. The CDR3 covers 12 residues. CDR3 nucleotide sequence: TGTGCCAGCAGTGCCGGTGGCAGGGCAAACGACTTT. Its translation is CASSAGGRANDF.

The rearrangement links TRBV5-1 to TRBJ2-7; D is possibly TRBD1 (6 bases). The CDR3 length is 13 residues. Per germline, CDR1 SGHRS and CDR2 YFSETQ. Trimming took 2 bases from V and 6 from J, leaving 12 bases between them. The CDR3 region is CASSFNPTGEQYF. The CDR3 nucleotides read TGCGCCAGCAGCTTCAACCCGACAGGCGAGCAGTACTTC.

The chain combines TRBV5-1 with TRBJ2-3; maybe TRBD2 (6 bases). The germline CDR1 and CDR2 sequences are SGHRS and YFSETQ. V lost 0 bases, J lost 5 bases, and 19 bases lay in between. The CDR3 loop spans 17 amino acids. CDR3 loop: CASSLVPRAAGQDTQYF. Here the CDR3 DNA reads TGCGCCAGCAGCTTGGTGCCCCGGGCCGCGGGGCAAGATACGCAGTATTTT. Full variable domain (missing parts from reference TRBV5-1 and TRBJ2-3): KAGVTQTPRYLIKTRGQQVTLSCSPISGHRSVSWYQQTPGQGLQFLFEYFSETQRNKGNFPGRFSGRQFSNSRSEMNVSTLELGDSALYLCASSLVPRAAGQDTQYFGPGTRLTVL.

This clone was found once. V and J are TRBV29-1 and TRBJ1-5; D is unresolved. This CDR3 is built from 14 residues. The germline gives CDR1 SQVTM, CDR2 ANQGSEA. The V gene lost 7 bases and the J gene lost 3 bases, with 16 bases spanning the gap. CDR3 in amino acids: CSARTDGFNQPQHF. The CDR3 DNA sequence: TGCAGCGCAAGAACTGACGGATTCAATCAGCCCCAGCATTTT.

This clone occurred once. The chain couples TRBV7-3 to TRBJ2-3; 8 bases are shared with TRBD2. The CDR3 contains 15 residues. Germline CDR1 and CDR2: SGHTA and FQGTGA. Trimming took 2 bases from V and 2 from J; bases not matched to a gene: 3. For the CDR3, the DNA is TGTGCCAGCAGCTTACAGCGGGGGTACACAGATACGCAGTATTTT. Its translation: CASSLQRGYTDTQYF.